This TCR beta chain was sequenced in a study of shared clonotypes between healthy human individuals. About the research overall: The study drew on a couple of women and a few men aged 18 to 49 as donors. Findings and caveats of the study: Generation probability values for non-shared clonotypes were lower than those for clonotypes shared by all four donors.

Sequenced by immunoSEQ multiplex PCR; TCRdb stores in-frame clones only, minus some. The sample shows some 2,000,000 clones, about 94% of them seen only once. This clone was recorded once. Its antigen is not known. CDR3 length: 16 residues. Germline assignment: CDR1 LGHNA and CDR2 YSLEER. V was shortened by 1 base and J by 7 bases, with 16 bases between the two germline ends. Sequences were obtained from naive CD4+ T cells sorted from blood. As to subset: CD45RA+ positively selected. The gene calls are TRBV4-3 and TRBJ1-4; D call uncertain. The sequence was obtained from a man in his late teens or twenties in good health. In nucleotides, the CDR3 is TGCGCCAGCAGCCAAGCCGAGGTGGGCCTTGCTGAAAAACTGTTTTTT. It translates to CASSQAEVGLAEKLFF.